The T cell receptor beta chain under discussion was sequenced for a study of OX40 agonist ivuxolimab in advanced cancers. Study context: Hepatocellular carcinoma, melanoma, renal cell or head and neck cancer affected the dose-escalation patients.

Patients had blood sampled at baseline and again on cycle 4 day 1 and cycle 7 day 1. This clone was observed a handful of times. The CDR3 covers 14 residues. CDR1 and CDR2 (germline): SGHVS, FQNEAQ. Deletions cut 8 bases from V and 2 bases from J, with 13 bases between. Data came from immunoSEQ multiplex PCR; TCRdb stores just in-frame clones and leaves some out. The repertoire holds approximately 100,000 clones, with 90% as singletons. The source material was CD4+ or CD8+ T cells sorted from blood, sampled in a trial of the OX40 agonist ivuxolimab. The source is an adult with an advanced solid tumor such as melanoma, head and neck, liver or kidney cancer. The rearrangement uses TRBV7-8 and TRBJ1-5; maybe TRBD1 (6 bases). CDR3 nucleotides: TGTGCCAGCGGGGGGACAATCGGCAATCAGCCCCAGCATTTT. Translation gives CASGGTIGNQPQHF.